This T cell receptor beta chain was recovered during a study of T cells in localized non-small cell lung cancer. Unmatched junction bases numbered 5, after V lost 7 bases and J lost 3 bases. The CDR3 runs to 13 residues. Germline lookup yields CDR1 WNHNN and CDR2 SYGVQD (reference sequence). Study findings and constraints: The tumor had only one region sequenced, so heterogeneity remains possible. Uninvolved adjacent lung showed higher T cell clonality than tumor. Detection in adjacent lung was observed for a median around 55 of the top 100 tumor clones. Increased T cell density in blood showed an association with longer overall survival.

As concerns this clone: No antigen is known for it.

The table came from immunoSEQ multiplex PCR; TCRdb's copy has only in-frame clones and leaves some out. Of 6,200 or so clones in the sample, about 91% were seen once. The receptor was derived from a male donor aged 60 or over with stage I lung adenocarcinoma. The rearrangement uses TRBV10-1 and TRBJ1-2, with TRBD1 matching 7 bases. The material sequenced was peripheral blood, taken before any cancer treatment. The CDR3 region has the DNA TGCGCCAGCAAAAGGGGGCGATACTATGGCTACACCTTC. Translated, it gives CASKRGRYYGYTF.